This T cell receptor beta chain was sequenced during a study of T cell responses to AZD1222 COVID-19 vaccine. Comments on this clone: The antigen is unknown.

Germline CDR1 SGHDT, CDR2 YYEEEE. The V and J ends lost 4 bases and 4 bases respectively, with 6 bases between them. The CDR3 is 11 residues long. The method was immunoSEQ multiplex PCR; TCRdb's version includes in-frame clones alone and lacks a portion of them. This sample carries under 150,000 clones, approximately 89% of them seen once, and the ten largest clones take 5.2%. Study observations and caveats: At baseline, just a handful of AZD1222 recipients tested seropositive. There were mostly white British donors and more females than males, and clonal diversity was possibly underestimated. Increased Spike-specific TCR breadth and depth were observed after two AZD1222 doses. Spike-wide coverage was observed for vaccine-associated CD4 TCRs, with dominant responses at 160-218 and 743-854.

The sequence came from an adult in good health. This chain links TRBV5-6 with TRBJ2-7; D is perhaps TRBD2 (5 bases). This specimen consisted of peripheral blood, obtained on day 0 of AZD1222 vaccination. The DNA of the CDR3 is TGTGCCAGCAGCACGGGGTACGAGCAGTACTTC. It translates to CASSTGYEQYF.